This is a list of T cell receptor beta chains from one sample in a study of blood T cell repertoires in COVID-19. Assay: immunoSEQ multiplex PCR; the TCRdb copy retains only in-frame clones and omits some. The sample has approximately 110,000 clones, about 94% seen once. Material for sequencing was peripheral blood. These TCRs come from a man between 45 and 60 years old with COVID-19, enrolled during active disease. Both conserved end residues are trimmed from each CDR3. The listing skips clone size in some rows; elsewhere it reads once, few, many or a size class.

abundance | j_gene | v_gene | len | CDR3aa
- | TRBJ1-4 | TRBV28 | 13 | ASSLPGTNNEKLF
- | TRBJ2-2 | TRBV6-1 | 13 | ASSEGTGGAGELF
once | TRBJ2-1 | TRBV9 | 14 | ASSVEIREGNNEQF
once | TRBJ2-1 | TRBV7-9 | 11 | ASSLVQGSEQF
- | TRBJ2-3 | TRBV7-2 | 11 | ASMIRGPDTQY
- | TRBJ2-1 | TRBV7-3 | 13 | ASSPPGQGHNEQF
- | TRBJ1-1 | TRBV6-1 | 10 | ASSEARDRAF
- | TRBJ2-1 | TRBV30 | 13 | ACWTSGREYNEQF
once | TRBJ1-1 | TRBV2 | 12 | ASNRGQPGTEAF
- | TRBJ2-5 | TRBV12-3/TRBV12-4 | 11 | ASSLGREQTQY
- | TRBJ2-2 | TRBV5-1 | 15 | ASSLGTGGAGTGELF
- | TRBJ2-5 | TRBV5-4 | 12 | ASSAGGLAETQY
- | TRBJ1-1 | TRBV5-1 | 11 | ASSLIENTEAF
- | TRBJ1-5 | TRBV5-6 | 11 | ASSLSRAQPQH
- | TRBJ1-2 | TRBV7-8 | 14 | ASSLARDRGSYGYT
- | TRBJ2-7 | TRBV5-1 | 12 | ASSKRDRPYEQY
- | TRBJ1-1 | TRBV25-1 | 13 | ASSGGVRVGTEAF
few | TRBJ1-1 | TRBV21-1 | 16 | ASSPQGGQPYLGTEAF
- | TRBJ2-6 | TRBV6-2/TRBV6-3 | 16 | ASSYDGTGVSGANVLT
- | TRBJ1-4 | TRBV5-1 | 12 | ASSTGQAGEKLF
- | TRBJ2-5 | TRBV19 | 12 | ASSTHPDRETQY
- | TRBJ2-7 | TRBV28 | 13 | ASSSAGETEYEQY
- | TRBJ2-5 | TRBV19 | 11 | ASNRQGQETQY
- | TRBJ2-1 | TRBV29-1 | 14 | SVPRAGGRLWNEQF
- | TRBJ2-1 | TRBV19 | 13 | ASSNSAGGFNEQF
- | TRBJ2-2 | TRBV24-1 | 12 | ATRGGTNTGELF
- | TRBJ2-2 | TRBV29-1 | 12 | SAGLAGNTGELF
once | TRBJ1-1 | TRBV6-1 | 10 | ASSERDSEAF
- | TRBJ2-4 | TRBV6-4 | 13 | ASSDSTSGGSIQY
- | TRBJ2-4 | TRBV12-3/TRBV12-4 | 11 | ASTPRRLDIQY
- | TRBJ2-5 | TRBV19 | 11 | ASSMLRGETQY
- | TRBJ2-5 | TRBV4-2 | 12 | ASSQGSSQETQY
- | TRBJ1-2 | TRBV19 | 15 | ASTDQGTGGSPYGYT
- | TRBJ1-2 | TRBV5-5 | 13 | ASSLVGQGAYGYT
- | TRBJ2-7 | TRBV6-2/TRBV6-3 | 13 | ASSRVASGRYEQY
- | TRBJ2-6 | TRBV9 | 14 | ASSPPGVSGANVLT
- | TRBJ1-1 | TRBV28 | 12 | ATTRQGGLVPAF
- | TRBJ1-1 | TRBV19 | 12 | ASTLTGVNTEAF
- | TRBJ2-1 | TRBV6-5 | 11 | ASSPSGRSEQF
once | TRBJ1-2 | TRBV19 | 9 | ASSTGGGYT